One and the same sample provided the 27 T cell receptor beta chains below, sequenced in a study of neurological immune-mediated disorders. A single record per CDR3 protein comes from TCRdb applying MiXCR to the 5' RACE reads. The data show around 50,000 distinct CDR3 sequences, 3.5% seen once. Sequenced material: PBMCs. All receptors derive from a woman in her twenties or thirties with multiple sclerosis.

The chain combines TRBV19 with TRBJ2-5, with D unclear. This CDR3 spans 15 amino acids. The V gene's germline CDR1 is LNHDA and CDR2 SQIVND (reference sequence). Trimming cost V 10 bases and J 4 bases, with 22 bases left between them. CDR3 protein: CATTATGWSGETQYF. In DNA, the CDR3 is TGTGCCACCACGGCGACTGGATGGAGTGGAGAGACCCAGTACTTC. Full variable domain (remainder filled in from reference TRBV19 and TRBJ2-5): DGGITQSPKYLFRKEGQNVTLSCEQNLNHDAMYWYRQDPGQGLRLIYYSQIVNDFQKGDIAEGYSVSREKKESFPLTVTSAQKNPTAFYLCATTATGWSGETQYFGPGTRLLVL.

This clonotype was seen repeatedly, ten times or more. The chain links TRBV20-1 to TRBJ2-1; D not resolved. CDR3 size: 13 residues. CDR1 and CDR2 (germline): DFQATT, SNEGSKA (reference sequence). V gave up 4 bases and J gave up 9 bases, with 16 bases separating them. In DNA form, the CDR3 reads TGCAGTGCTACAACATTCGCTCCTGGTGAGCAGTTCTTC. It codes for CSATTFAPGEQFF.

This clonotype was picked up many times. This may stem from a read error, because a much larger clone lies one nucleotide away. J is TRBJ2-6 and V is TRBV20-1; TRBD1 agrees at 9 bases. Per the germline V gene, CDR1 is DFQATT and CDR2 is SNEGSKA (reference sequence). CDR3 length equals 15 residues. CDR3: CSAGTGRSGAKVLTF. The DNA for the CDR3 is TGCAGTGCTGGGACAGGGCGCTCTGGGGCCAAAGTCCTGACTTTC.

Ten or more counts support this clonotype. The chain carries TRBV29-1 and TRBJ2-5, with D unresolved. V was pared by 4 bases and J by 5 bases, with 14 bases between. The CDR3 totals 13 residues. Per the germline V gene, CDR1 is SQVTM and CDR2 is ANQGSEA. The CDR3 nucleotides read TGCAGCGTTGCAACAGCTCTCGCGGAGACCCAGTACTTC. It translates to CSVATALAETQYF.

The table lists this clonotype with many counts. The chain carries TRBV4-3 and TRBJ1-2, with 7 bases lining up with TRBD1. J gave up 4 bases and V 0 bases, and 8 bases lay outside the gene matches. The V gene's germline CDR1 is LGHNA and CDR2 YSLEER. The CDR3 consists of 16 residues. The CDR3 DNA sequence: TGCGCCAGCAGCCAAGACAGTACGGGACAGAGCTATGGCTACACCTTC. Translation: CASSQDSTGQSYGYTF.

This clonotype was observed at least ten times. The chain is built from TRBV12-3 or TRBV12-4 and TRBJ2-7; 8 bases are a match to TRBD1. The junction had 20 bases not matched to a gene; V was cut back by 8 bases and J by 2 bases. This CDR3 is built from 18 residues. CDR3 nucleotides: TGTGCCAGCTCCGGGGTTCCGCCGGGACAGGAGCTAACCTACGAGCAGTACTTC. Protein sequence: CASSGVPPGQELTYEQYF.

This clonotype was counted once. V and J are TRBV7-2 and TRBJ2-1, with 7 bases matching TRBD2. The CDR3 runs to 17 residues. CDR1 and CDR2 (germline): SGHTA, FQGNSA. Trimming took 4 bases from V and 7 from J; bases not matched to a gene: 16. For the CDR3, the DNA is TGTGCCAGCAGCTCCCCTTCGTACGGGAGGATAATGAATGAGCAGTTCTTC. Translated: CASSSPSYGRIMNEQFF.

In its sample, this clonotype was seen many times. The J gene is TRBJ2-7, the V gene TRBV5-1, with 7 nucleotides matching TRBD1. The junction had 12 bases not matched to a gene; V was cut back by 6 bases and J by 3 bases. The germline gives CDR1 SGHRS, CDR2 YFSETQ. CDR3 length equals 15 residues. DNA of the CDR3: TGCGCCAGCACCGACCCGCAGACAGGGAACTACGAGCAGTACTTC. This sequence encodes CASTDPQTGNYEQYF.

This clonotype was observed at least ten times. This chain joins TRBV20-1 and TRBJ1-3, with a tentative D call TRBD1 (6 bases). Per the germline V gene, CDR1 is DFQATT and CDR2 is SNEGSKA (reference sequence). This CDR3 has 14 residues. The V end lost 0 bases, the J end lost 6 bases, and 12 bases lay between the germline ends. Here the CDR3 reads CSAREAAGVNTIYF. In DNA, the CDR3 is TGCAGTGCTAGAGAGGCGGCAGGGGTAAACACCATATATTTT.

The table lists this clonotype with many counts. This sequence joins TRBV11-2 and TRBJ2-5; a possible D gene is TRBD2 (5 bases). Trimming removed 4 bases from V and 7 bases from J, with 16 bases in between. This CDR3 comprises 14 residues. Per the germline V gene, CDR1 is SGHAT and CDR2 is FQNNGV. In DNA, the CDR3 is TGTGCCAGCAGCTCAGCAGGAGGCGGCAGGACCCAGTACTTC. Its protein is CASSSAGGGRTQYF.

This clonotype was seen repeatedly, ten times or more. The rearrangement links TRBV12-3 or TRBV12-4 to TRBJ1-2; TRBD1 matches 8 bases. The CDR3 covers 15 residues. V shed 6 bases, J shed 3 bases, and the junction held 9 bases outside the gene matches. For the CDR3, the DNA is TGTGCCAGCAGAGTTGGGTCAGGGGGCGACTATGGCTACACCTTC. Its protein product is CASRVGSGGDYGYTF.

This clonotype was detected ten times or more. Because it lacks the conserved phenylalanine or tryptophan at the end, this CDR3 is likely a read error. The limits of the CDR3 on the DNA are not certain, so only TCRdb's listed CDR3 is given. J is TRBJ2-5 and V is TRBV27; the table's TRBD2 call for D was not verified on the DNA. Germline lookup yields CDR1 MNHEY and CDR2 SMNVEV (reference sequence). The CDR3 sequence runs 9 residues, both termini included. The CDR3 loop reads CATGTRLVT.

This clonotype was observed at least ten times. The chain combines TRBV6-1 with TRBJ1-2; possibly TRBD1 for D (5 bases). Per germline, CDR1 MNHNS and CDR2 SASEGT. V was trimmed by 5 bases and J by 3 bases, leaving 19 bases between them. This CDR3 is 16 amino acids long. The CDR3 region is CASSLRRPGDDYGYTF. The CDR3 coding sequence is TGTGCCAGCAGTCTACGCCGGCCGGGGGACGACTATGGCTACACCTTC.

This clonotype came up many times. The gene calls are TRBV7-2 and TRBJ1-6; 9 bases line up with TRBD1. Germline CDR1 is SGHTA and CDR2 is FQGNSA. Unmatched junction bases numbered 3, after V lost 3 bases and J lost 9 bases. There are 14 residues in the CDR3. The CDR3 DNA sequence: TGTGCCAGCAGCTTGGGACAGGGTGGTTCACCCCTCCACTTT. This encodes CASSLGQGGSPLHF.

This clonotype was counted at least ten times. The V and J genes are TRBV20-1 and TRBJ1-2; 8 nucleotides match TRBD1. With 2 bases clipped from V and 4 bases from J, the junction kept 3 bases outside the gene matches. This CDR3 has 13 residues. Per the germline V gene, CDR1 is DFQATT and CDR2 is SNEGSKA (reference sequence). CDR3 amino acids: CSARRTGIYGYTF. In DNA form, the CDR3 reads TGCAGTGCTAGAAGGACAGGGATCTATGGCTACACCTTC.

There are many counts of this clonotype. The chain carries TRBV6-1 and TRBJ1-1; the D gene is possibly TRBD1 (6 bases). This CDR3 comprises 16 residues. V was pared by 2 bases and J by 1 base, with 14 bases between. CDR1 and CDR2 from the germline V gene are MNHNS and SASEGT. CDR3 residues: CASSEPGRGKNTEAFF. For the CDR3, the DNA is TGTGCCAGCAGTGAACCGGGCAGGGGAAAGAACACTGAAGCTTTCTTT.

This clonotype was counted at least ten times. The chain combines TRBV18 with TRBJ2-7; possible D gene TRBD1, 6 bases. Germline V gene data show CDR1 as KGHSH and CDR2 as LQKENI. The CDR3 is 15 amino acids. V shed 3 bases and J shed 3 bases, with 15 bases lying between them. The CDR3 DNA sequence: TGTGCCAGCTCACCGCCGGGACAAGGCTACTACGAGCAGTACTTC. It specifies CASSPPGQGYYEQYF.

This clonotype was found many times. The V and J genes are TRBV5-1 and TRBJ1-1, with D possibly being TRBD1 (5 bases). This CDR3 contains 14 residues. Trimming shortened V by 2 bases and J by 1 base, and 9 bases separated the two germline ends. Germline CDR1 and CDR2: SGHRS and YFSETQ. The CDR3 DNA follows: TGCGCCAGCAGCTTTCTAGGACAGAACACTGAAGCTTTCTTT. Its translation: CASSFLGQNTEAFF.

This clonotype was observed once. This could be a read error, since a much larger clone is one nucleotide away. J is TRBJ2-3 and V is TRBV5-1, with D unresolved. Germline CDR1 reads SGHRS; CDR2 reads YFSETQ. CDR3 size: 14 residues. V dropped 2 bases and J dropped 2 bases, with 9 bases sitting between them. The CDR3 sequence is CASSFGQTTDTQYF. DNA of the CDR3: TGCGCCAGCAGCTTTGGCCAGACCACAGATACGCAGTATTTT.

Ten or more counts support this clonotype. The chain is built from TRBV5-1 and TRBJ2-7; TRBD1 matches 8 bases. The CDR3 totals 14 residues. The germline CDR1 and CDR2 sequences are SGHRS and YFSETQ. J lost 6 bases, V lost 2 bases, and 7 bases had no gene match. DNA of the CDR3: TGCGCCAGCAGCTTAAGGCCAGGGGGCTTCGAGCAGTACTTC. This encodes CASSLRPGGFEQYF.

This clonotype was observed at least ten times. CDR3 sequence reads: CASSGWGREQYF. CDR3 DNA sequence: TGTGCCAGCAGCGGTTGGGGGCGCGAGCAGTACTTC. The gene calls are TRBV3-1 and TRBJ2-7; possible D gene TRBD1, 6 bases. V was shortened by 5 bases and J by 6 bases, with 11 bases between the two germline ends. This CDR3 spans 12 amino acids. Germline-derived CDR1 and CDR2 are LGHDT and YNNKEL (reference sequence).

This clonotype occurred many times. Germline is not matched at one junction end, which may reflect a read error. The chain employs TRBV7-7 and TRBJ2-5, with no clear D. Looked up from germline, CDR1 is SSHAT and CDR2 is FNYEAQ (reference sequence). The CDR3 runs to 13 residues. The CDR3: CASSLGSQETQYF. The CDR3, as DNA: TGTGCTAGCAGCTTGGGCAGCCAAGAGACCCAGTACTTC. The whole variable domain, remainder taken from reference TRBV7-7 and TRBJ2-5, is GAGVSQSPRYKVTKRGQDVTLRCDPISSHATLYWYQQALGQGPEFLTYFNYEAQPDKSGLPSDRFSAERPEGSISTLTIQRTEQRDSAMYRCASSLGSQETQYFGPGTRLLVL.

This clonotype was observed at least ten times. The V and J genes are TRBV20-1 and TRBJ2-3; 8 bases match TRBD2. J gave up 5 bases and V 3 bases, and 10 bases lay outside the gene matches. Germline CDR1 is DFQATT and CDR2 is SNEGSKA (reference sequence). This CDR3 comprises 15 residues. The CDR3 bases are TGCAGTGCTAGTCCTACCGGACTAGCAGTAGATACGCAGTATTTT. It translates to CSASPTGLAVDTQYF.

Ten or more counts support this clonotype. This chain links TRBV6-6 with TRBJ1-6; no clear D gene. The CDR3 spans 14 residues. Germline assignment: CDR1 MNHNY and CDR2 SVGAGI (reference sequence). V was pared by 5 bases and J by 8 bases, with 13 bases between. In DNA form, the CDR3 reads TGTGCCAGCAGTCGAACCCATTTAGATTCACCCCTCCACTTT. Translation gives CASSRTHLDSPLHF.

Many counts were recorded for this clonotype. This sequence joins TRBV29-1 and TRBJ2-3; a possible D gene is TRBD1 (5 bases). V was trimmed by 6 bases and J by 2 bases, leaving 12 bases between them. CDR1 is SQVTM, CDR2 ANQGSEA, per germline. CDR3 size: 13 residues. This CDR3 reads CSVLQENTDTQYF. CDR3 DNA sequence: TGCAGCGTCCTACAGGAAAACACAGATACGCAGTATTTT.

This clonotype was counted many times. The rearrangement uses TRBV10-2 and TRBJ1-6; TRBD1 might be the D (6 bases). Germline lookup yields CDR1 WSHSY and CDR2 SAAADI. The CDR3 is 11 residues long. V lost 8 bases, J lost 17 bases, and 16 bases lay in between. This CDR3 is CASLGLGTIHF. Written as DNA, the CDR3 is TGCGCCAGCCTGGGACTGGGGACAATCCACTTT.

This chain connects TRBV7-8 to TRBJ2-3; unclear D gene. The CDR3 runs 12 residues. The ends were cut back, 5 bases at V and 2 bases at J, with 5 bases in the middle. CDR1 is SGHVS and CDR2 is FQNEAQ in the germline V gene. The CDR3 sequence: CASSNPTDTQYF. The DNA of the CDR3 is TGTGCCAGCAGCAATCCCACAGATACGCAGTATTTT.